These 8 T cell receptor beta chains originate from one sample sequenced in a study of CD8 T cells in Susac syndrome. cDNA came from approximately 0.5 to 1 ug RNA primed by random hexamers. From the immunoSEQ multiplex PCR reads, TCRdb called clonotypes with MiXCR, one entry per CDR3 protein. The sample carries about 250,000 distinct CDR3 sequences, 80% to 95% recorded once. Sequencing was performed on CD4+ T cells from PBMCs. These TCRs come from a human donor with multiple sclerosis.

CDR3: CASSYTRRDTEAFF. CDR3 DNA: TGTGCCAGCAGTTACACACGAAGAGACACTGAAGCTTTCTTT. The chain links TRBV2 to TRBJ1-1; D gene uncertain. This CDR3 region has 14 residues. V gave up 5 bases and J gave up 3 bases, with 13 bases separating them. The germline V gene has CDR1 SNHLY and CDR2 FYNNEI. The complete variable domain, with remaining parts taken from reference TRBV2 and TRBJ1-1, reads EPEVTQTPSHQVTQMGQEVILRCVPISNHLYFYWYRQILGQKVEFLVSFYNNEISEKSEIFDDQFSVERPDGSNFTLKIRSTKLEDSAMYFCASSYTRRDTEAFFGQGTRLTVV.

V gene TRBV25-1 combines with J gene TRBJ1-1; TRBD1 matches 9 bases. Germline V lookup: CDR1 MGHDK, CDR2 SYGVNS. After removal of 1 base from V and 5 bases from J, the junction contained 2 bases not matched to a gene. The CDR3 has 14 amino acids. The CDR3 region has the DNA TGTGCCAGCAGTGAATCCGGACAGGGGACTGAAGCTTTCTTT. It yields the protein CASSESGQGTEAFF.

The chain joins TRBV7-6 to TRBJ2-5, with 9 bases fitting TRBD1. Trimming took 5 bases from V and 5 from J; bases not matched to a gene: 9. CDR1 is SGHVS, CDR2 FNYEAQ, per germline. The CDR3 is 15 residues long. CDR3 in DNA: TGTGCCAGCAGCGGCGGGACAGGGAGGTTCGAGACCCAGTACTTC. Encoded protein: CASSGGTGRFETQYF.

The gene calls are TRBV6-1 and TRBJ2-7, with 7 bases lining up with TRBD1. The ends lost 3 bases at V and 3 bases at J; junction bases unmatched: 8. Germline-derived CDR1 and CDR2 are MNHNS and SASEGT. The CDR3 spans 15 residues. CDR3 protein: CASSDEQGRVYEQYF. The CDR3 region has the DNA TGTGCCAGCAGTGATGAACAGGGGCGCGTCTACGAGCAGTACTTC.

The CDR3 sequence is CSASDRPGGGYTF. CDR3 nucleotide sequence: TGCAGTGCTAGCGACAGGCCGGGGGGTGGCTACACCTTC. The genes are TRBV20-1 and TRBJ1-2; D might be TRBD1 (6 bases). With 3 bases removed from V and 7 bases from J, the gap between germline ends came to 15 bases. The CDR3 has 13 amino acids. Germline CDR1 DFQATT, CDR2 SNEGSKA (reference sequence).

V is TRBV3-1 and J is TRBJ1-1; D possibly corresponds to TRBD1 (5 bases). Trimming shortened V by 1 base and J by 3 bases, and 9 bases separated the two germline ends. The CDR3 runs 14 residues. From germline, CDR1 is LGHDT and CDR2 YNNKEL (reference sequence). The CDR3 DNA follows: TGTGCCAGCAGCCAAGCAGGGAGAGACACTGAAGCTTTCTTT. Translated: CASSQAGRDTEAFF.

The chain joins TRBV2 to TRBJ1-3; no reliable D call. Looked up from germline, CDR1 is SNHLY and CDR2 is FYNNEI. The ends were cut back, 1 base at V and 11 bases at J, with 15 bases in the middle. This CDR3 is 14 amino acids long. Here the CDR3 DNA reads TGTGCCAGCAGTGAAGGCACGCCGCCAGGAGCCATATATTTT. This gives the protein CASSEGTPPGAIYF.

The chain links TRBV6-1 to TRBJ2-2, with D maybe TRBD2 (5 bases). CDR3 length: 16 amino acids. Germline V gene data show CDR1 as MNHNS and CDR2 as SASEGT. Trimming cost V 7 bases and J 0 bases, with 15 bases left between them. The CDR3 is CASTPDAGANTGELFF. The CDR3 nucleotides are TGTGCCAGCACCCCCGATGCGGGCGCGAACACCGGGGAGCTGTTTTTT.